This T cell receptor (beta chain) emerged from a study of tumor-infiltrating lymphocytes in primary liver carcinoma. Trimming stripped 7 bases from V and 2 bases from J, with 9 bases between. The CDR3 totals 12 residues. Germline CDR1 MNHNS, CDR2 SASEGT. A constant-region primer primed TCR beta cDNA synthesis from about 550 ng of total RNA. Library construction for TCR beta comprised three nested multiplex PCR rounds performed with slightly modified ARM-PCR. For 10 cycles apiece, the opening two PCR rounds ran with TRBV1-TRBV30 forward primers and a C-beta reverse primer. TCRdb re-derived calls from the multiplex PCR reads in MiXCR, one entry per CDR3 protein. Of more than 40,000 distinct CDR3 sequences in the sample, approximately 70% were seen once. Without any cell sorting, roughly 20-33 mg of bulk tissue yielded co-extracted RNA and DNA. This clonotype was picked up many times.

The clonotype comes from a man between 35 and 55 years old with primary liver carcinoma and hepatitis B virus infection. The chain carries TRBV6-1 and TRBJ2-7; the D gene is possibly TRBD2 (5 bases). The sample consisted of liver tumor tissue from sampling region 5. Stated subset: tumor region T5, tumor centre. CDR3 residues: CASTPRAYEQYF. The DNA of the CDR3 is TGTGCCAGCACCCCGAGGGCCTACGAGCAGTACTTC.